This T cell receptor (beta chain) came from a study of shared clonotypes between healthy human individuals. Whole-study results and caveats: The diversity represented, both genetic and in exposure history, was limited by few donors. Non-shared clonotypes displayed generation probabilities falling below those of clonotypes present in all four donors.

Repertoires were generated with immunoSEQ multiplex PCR, while TCRdb's copy carries only in-frame clones and drops some. The data show 1,500,000 or so clones, around 97% seen once. The CDR3 is 15 residues long. J gave up 3 bases and V 4 bases, and 5 bases lay outside the gene matches. Germline V gene lookup returns CDR1 SGHNT and CDR2 YYREEE (reference sequence). HIV-negative, healthy adults without recent acute infections or vaccinations were the donors. Concerning this clone itself: What it binds is unknown.

This receptor was taken from a man younger than 40 in good health. The chain couples TRBV5-4 to TRBJ1-4; 8 bases agree with TRBD1. The sequencing input was naive CD4+ T cells sorted from blood. As to subset: CD45RA+ positively selected. CDR3 DNA: TGTGCCAGCAGCGCCCAGGGGGCGTCTAATGAAAAACTGTTTTTT. Translation: CASSAQGASNEKLFF.